This TCR beta chain derives from a study of cytomegalovirus exposure and HLA in healthy donors. Regarding donors, all were healthy bone marrow donors. The PCR had 60 Vbeta and 13 Jbeta primers. Clones were sequenced by immunoSEQ multiplex PCR, and TCRdb holds only the in-frame ones, with some missing. The sample holds 65,000 or so clones; approximately 80% are singletons and the top ten take approximately 3.4%. What was sequenced was PBMCs. The source is a woman in her 40s in good health and CMV-seropositive.

The chain's CDR3 is CAQRVRQGAYSYGYTF. The CDR3 nucleotides are TGTGCCCAGAGGGTCCGACAGGGGGCTTATTCGTATGGCTACACCTTC. The chain combines TRBV21-1 with TRBJ1-2; the D call of TRBD1 is as the table states it, not checked on the DNA. TRBV21-1 has pseudogene status. This CDR3 contains 16 residues.